This T cell receptor (beta chain) was recovered during a study of blood T cells in healthy people across ages. As for the study in general: About one barcoded beta molecule was captured per two T cells (by template switching).

The CDR3 length is 15 residues. Germline V lookup: CDR1 SGHTA, CDR2 FQGNSA. V lost 5 bases and J lost 4, with 15 bases in between. With a J-beta primer mix and a sample-barcoded 5' primer, a second PCR ran 7 to 11 cycles. The template-switch adaptor was a 5' adaptor with 12 random nucleotides. It tagged each cDNA molecule. TCRdb re-called the 5' RACE reads with MiXCR, one entry per CDR3 protein. The data contain 500,000 to 600,000 distinct CDR3 sequences, 25% to 30% of them singletons. Material for sequencing was blood. The chain is built from TRBV7-2 and TRBJ1-5; D possibly corresponds to TRBD1 (6 bases). The sequence was collected from a woman between 65 and 79 years old in good health. CDR3 sequence reads: CASSGDGGRNQPQHF. The CDR3 region has the DNA TGTGCCAGCAGCGGAGACGGGGGGCGGAATCAGCCCCAGCATTTT.